This is a list of T cell receptor beta chains from one sample in a study of resident and recirculating memory T cells in vitiligo. Data came from immunoSEQ multiplex PCR; TCRdb stores just in-frame clones and leaves some out. Among tens of thousands of clones listed, just over 90% were seen once. The specimen sequenced was blood. The origin of the receptors is a male donor with vitiligo. CDR3s leave out the opening cysteine and the closing phenylalanine or tryptophan. The size entry is marked missing in some rows and otherwise reads once, few, many or a size class.

TRBJ1-1 NA TRBV2 ASSAVRQTNTEAF
TRBJ2-3 NA TRBV7-2 ANSRDRGRDTQY
TRBJ2-1 NA TRBV7-9 ASSSPLKRGGNEQF
TRBJ2-3 NA TRBV7-2 ASSWSSGSGTDTQY
TRBJ2-3 NA TRBV2 ASSVVGGPSTDTQY
TRBJ1-4 NA TRBV5-1 ASSLGPGETNEKLF
TRBJ2-2 NA TRBV5-1 ASSSQNSGGTNTGELF
TRBJ2-7 NA TRBV30 AWNEGTTYEQY
TRBJ2-2 NA TRBV28 ASSFLGELF
TRBJ2-7 NA TRBV7-9 ASSLTGDTYEQY
TRBJ1-6 few TRBV6-4 ASSARNDRNSPLH
TRBJ2-1 NA TRBV7-9 ASSLPNLSGGGGNEQF
TRBJ1-5 NA TRBV29-1 SATTGEGNQPQH
TRBJ1-1 few TRBV30 AWSGQGFSEAF
TRBJ1-6 NA TRBV4-3 ASSQDPWEGSPLH
TRBJ2-3 NA TRBV5-1 ASSLGAGDFTDTQY
TRBJ2-1 NA TRBV18 ASSPLGGGTYNEQF